The 18 T cell receptor beta chains listed next were all sequenced from one sample in a study of T cell changes during pregnancy in multiple sclerosis. Clones were read by immunoSEQ multiplex PCR, and TCRdb kept only the in-frame ones, dropping some. The repertoire holds over 40,000 clones, with 70% to 90% as singletons. The sequencing here drew on CD8+ T cells from peripheral blood mononuclear cells, taken after pregnancy. These receptors came from a female donor in good health, enrolled as a control in a pregnancy study.

This clone has only a few counts. The chain carries TRBV7-9 and TRBJ2-7; D may be TRBD2 (6 bases). Trimming shortened V by 1 base and J by 2 bases, and 12 bases separated the two germline ends. The CDR3 spans 15 residues. Germline lookup yields CDR1 SEHNR and CDR2 FQNEAQ (reference sequence). As DNA, the CDR3 is TGTGCCAGCAGCTTAGATGCGGGGTGGGCCTACGAGCAGTACTTC. Translating it yields CASSLDAGWAYEQYF.

J is TRBJ1-5 and V is TRBV2, with 10 bases that match TRBD1. Germline V lookup: CDR1 SNHLY, CDR2 FYNNEI. This CDR3 has 14 amino acids. The J segment lost 4 bases and the V segment lost 7 bases, leaving 4 bases of the junction unmatched. The chain's CDR3 is CASTGTGANQPQHF. DNA of the CDR3: TGTGCCAGCACCGGGACAGGGGCTAATCAGCCCCAGCATTTT.

The chain carries TRBV7-3 and TRBJ1-3; D is unclear. Trimming took off 2 bases at V and 0 bases at J, with 8 bases between the two ends. Germline CDR1 and CDR2: SGHTA and FQGTGA. This CDR3 has 15 amino acids. The CDR3 sequence: CASSLAGGSGNTIYF. DNA for the CDR3: TGTGCCAGCAGCTTAGCTGGAGGCTCTGGAAACACCATATATTTT. The whole variable domain, remainder taken from reference TRBV7-3 and TRBJ1-3, is GAGVSQTPSNKVTEKGKYVELRCDPISGHTALYWYRQSLGQGPEFLIYFQGTGAADDSGLPNDRFFAVRPEGSVSTLKIQRTERGDSAVYLCASSLAGGSGNTIYFGEGSWLTVV.

V and J are TRBV7-2 and TRBJ1-6; weak D call: TRBD1 (5 bases). CDR1 is SGHTA and CDR2 is FQGNSA in the germline V gene. The CDR3 covers 14 residues. V dropped 6 bases and J dropped 3 bases, with 9 bases sitting between them. The CDR3 sequence: CASSTGLYNSPLHF. CDR3 in DNA: TGTGCCAGCAGTACAGGCCTCTATAATTCACCCCTCCACTTT.

The chain couples TRBV2 to TRBJ1-1, with D tentatively TRBD1 (5 bases). This CDR3 is built from 11 residues. The V gene's germline CDR1 is SNHLY and CDR2 FYNNEI. Trimming removed 7 bases from V and 5 bases from J, with 8 bases in between. CDR3 in amino acids: CASMGGTEAFF. The CDR3 DNA reads TGTGCCAGCATGGGGGGAACTGAAGCTTTCTTT.

The rearrangement joins TRBV27 to TRBJ2-2; D may be TRBD1 (6 bases). Germline-derived CDR1 and CDR2 are MNHEY and SMNVEV (reference sequence). The CDR3 extends over 17 amino acids. V lost 3 bases and J 5 bases, leaving 19 bases between the germline ends. CDR3 coding DNA: TGTGCCAGCAGTTTTTCCCCTACAGGGTTTCGTACCGGGGAGCTGTTTTTT. Residues: CASSFSPTGFRTGELFF.

The chain links TRBV6-4 to TRBJ2-2, with D perhaps TRBD2 (5 bases). The V end was cut by 4 bases, the J end by 3 bases, with 12 bases between. This CDR3 has 15 amino acids. Germline V gives CDR1 MRHNA, CDR2 SNTAGT. The CDR3 coding sequence is TGTGCCAGCAGTGCGGGTAGCGACGACACCGGGGAGCTGTTTTTT. It codes for CASSAGSDDTGELFF.

This clone appeared once. The genes are TRBV28 and TRBJ2-5; D unresolved. The CDR3 covers 12 residues. V was pared by 8 bases and J by 5 bases, with 12 bases between. CDR1 and CDR2 from the germline V gene are MDHEN and SYDVKM. The CDR3 nucleotides read TGTGCCAGCCTTCGGATCGGGGAGACCCAGTACTTC. It encodes CASLRIGETQYF.

V is TRBV7-9 and J is TRBJ2-3; possibly TRBD2 for D (7 bases). This CDR3 spans 15 amino acids. V dropped 5 bases and J dropped 2 bases, with 14 bases sitting between them. Germline V lookup: CDR1 SEHNR, CDR2 FQNEAQ (reference sequence). The CDR3 loop is CASSRGGPVTDTQYF. Written as DNA, the CDR3 is TGTGCCAGCAGCCGCGGGGGCCCGGTCACAGATACGCAGTATTTT.

This clone was recorded only once. The chain employs TRBV11-2 and TRBJ1-3; 10 bases map to TRBD1. The ends lost 3 bases at V and 2 bases at J; junction bases unmatched: 1. Germline CDR1 reads SGHAT; CDR2 reads FQNNGV. This CDR3 comprises 15 residues. CDR3 nucleotide sequence: TGTGCCAGCAGCTTTGACAGGGGGCCTGGAAACACCATATATTTT. Translating gives CASSFDRGPGNTIYF.

The V and J genes are TRBV19 and TRBJ1-5, with TRBD1 matching 7 bases. V was pared by 3 bases and J by 6 bases, with 8 bases of the junction left unmatched. The CDR3 extends over 15 amino acids. Germline V gene sequence: CDR1 LNHDA, CDR2 SQIVND (reference sequence). The CDR3: CASSMVRDSVQPQHF. The CDR3 nucleotides read TGTGCCAGTAGTATGGTCCGGGACAGCGTTCAGCCCCAGCATTTT.

V gene TRBV11-3 combines with J gene TRBJ2-7; TRBD1 matches 9 bases. The germline CDR1 and CDR2 sequences are SGHNT and YENEEA. The CDR3 loop spans 15 amino acids. The V gene end was trimmed by 1 base and the J gene end by 1 base; junction bases not matched to a gene: 2. In nucleotides, the CDR3 is TGTGCCAGCAGCTTAGCCGGGACAGGGTCCTACGAGCAGTACTTC. Translating it yields CASSLAGTGSYEQYF. Supplemented by reference TRBV11-3 and TRBJ2-7, the full variable domain reads EAGVVQSPRYKIIEKKQPVAFWCNPISGHNTLYWYLQNLGQGPELLIRYENEEAVDDSQLPKDRFSAERLKGVDSTLKIQPAELGDSAVYLCASSLAGTGSYEQYFGPGTRLTVT.

The chain has TRBV29-1 and TRBJ1-1; D uncertain. The V end was cut by 6 bases, the J end by 0 bases, with 8 bases between. The germline V gene has CDR1 SQVTM and CDR2 ANQGSEA. CDR3 size: 12 residues. The CDR3 protein is CSVSGLNTEAFF. CDR3 coding DNA: TGCAGCGTCTCAGGCCTGAACACTGAAGCTTTCTTT. Full variable domain (missing parts from reference TRBV29-1 and TRBJ1-1): SAVISQKPSRDICQRGTSLTIQCQVDSQVTMMFWYRQQPGQSLTLIATANQGSEATYESGFVIDKFPISRPNLTFSTLTVSNMSPEDSSIYLCSVSGLNTEAFFGQGTRLTVV.

This sequence joins TRBV10-3 and TRBJ2-7; TRBD1 agrees at 8 bases. This CDR3 contains 14 residues. J was trimmed by 4 bases and V by 6 bases; bases with no gene match: 8. Germline CDR1 reads ENHRY; CDR2 reads SYGVKD. CDR3 in amino acids: CAIREGQAIYEQYF. The CDR3, as DNA: TGTGCCATCAGAGAGGGACAGGCGATTTACGAGCAGTACTTC.

V is TRBV4-2 and J is TRBJ1-5; 10 bases are shared with TRBD1. The length of the CDR3 is 18 residues. Germline CDR1 is LGHNA and CDR2 is YNFKEQ. J gave up 1 base and V 0 bases, and 6 bases lay outside the gene matches. The CDR3 loop is CASSQERGTGVSNQPQHF. CDR3 DNA sequence: TGTGCCAGCAGCCAAGAGCGTGGGACAGGGGTGAGCAATCAGCCCCAGCATTTT.

CDR3 bases: TGTGCCAGCAGTTACTCAGGGGGATCGAGTGGCTACACCTTC. This encodes CASSYSGGSSGYTF. The V call is TRBV6-5, the J call TRBJ1-2; TRBD1 might be the D (6 bases). CDR1 MNHEY and CDR2 SVGAGI come from the germline V gene. The CDR3 extends over 14 amino acids. V was trimmed by 0 bases and J by 7 bases, leaving 12 bases between them.

The chain has TRBV28 and TRBJ1-2; D is ambiguous. Looked up from germline, CDR1 is MDHEN and CDR2 is SYDVKM. CDR3 length equals 14 residues. Trimming left V 2 bases short and J 2 bases short, with 9 bases between. CDR3 protein: CASSLKAGNYGYTF. CDR3 nucleotides: TGTGCCAGCAGTTTAAAGGCAGGAAACTATGGCTACACCTTC.

Only a few counts were recorded for this clone. This sequence joins TRBV4-3 and TRBJ1-1; no firm D call. V dropped 9 bases and J dropped 5 bases, with 16 bases sitting between them. Germline CDR1 LGHNA, CDR2 YSLEER. The CDR3 consists of 13 residues. DNA of the CDR3: TGCGCCAGTAGGGCTAAGGGAGGTACTGAAGCTTTCTTT. Residues: CASRAKGGTEAFF.